This T cell receptor (beta chain) derives from a study of blood T cell repertoires in COVID-19. As for the study in general: Samples of COVID-19 (acute and convalescent) were obtained from the United States, Italy and Spain. The cDNA or gDNA used as material had been derived from T cells, B-cell-depleted T cells, or PBMCs.

Authors' data handling: Using reference gene primer amplification, nucleated cell counts were estimated. Some clones are missing from TCRdb's copy, which holds only in-frame ones; the method was immunoSEQ multiplex PCR. V and J calls and clone size are copied from that table; D and trimming were computed from the DNA. The sample includes about 120,000 clones, roughly 79% of them seen just once. The sequenced sample was peripheral blood. This TCR came from a human donor in a cohort sampled during active COVID-19.

The CDR3 DNA reads TGTGCCAGCAGCCCGTGGGACAGGGAGAATGGCTACACCTTC. Its protein is CASSPWDRENGYTF. The chain has TRBV7-9 and TRBJ1-2; 9 bases are a match to TRBD1. In germline, CDR1 is SEHNR, CDR2 FQNEAQ (reference sequence). J lost 6 bases, V lost 5 bases, and 7 bases had no gene match. CDR3 length: 14 amino acids.